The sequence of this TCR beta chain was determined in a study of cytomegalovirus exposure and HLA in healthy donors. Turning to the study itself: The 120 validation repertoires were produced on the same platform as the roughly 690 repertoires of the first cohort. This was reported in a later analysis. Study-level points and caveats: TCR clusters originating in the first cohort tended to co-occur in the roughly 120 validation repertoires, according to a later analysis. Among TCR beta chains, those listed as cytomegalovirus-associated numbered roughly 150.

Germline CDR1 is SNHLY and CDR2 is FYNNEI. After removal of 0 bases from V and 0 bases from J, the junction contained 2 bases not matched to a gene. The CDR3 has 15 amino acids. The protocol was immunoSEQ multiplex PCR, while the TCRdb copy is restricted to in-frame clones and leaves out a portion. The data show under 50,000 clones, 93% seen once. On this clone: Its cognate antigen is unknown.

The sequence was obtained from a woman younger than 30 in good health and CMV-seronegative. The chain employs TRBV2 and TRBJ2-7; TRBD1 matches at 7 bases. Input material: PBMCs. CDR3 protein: CASSEATGSSYEQYF. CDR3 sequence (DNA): TGTGCCAGCAGTGAAGCGACAGGGAGCTCCTACGAGCAGTACTTC.